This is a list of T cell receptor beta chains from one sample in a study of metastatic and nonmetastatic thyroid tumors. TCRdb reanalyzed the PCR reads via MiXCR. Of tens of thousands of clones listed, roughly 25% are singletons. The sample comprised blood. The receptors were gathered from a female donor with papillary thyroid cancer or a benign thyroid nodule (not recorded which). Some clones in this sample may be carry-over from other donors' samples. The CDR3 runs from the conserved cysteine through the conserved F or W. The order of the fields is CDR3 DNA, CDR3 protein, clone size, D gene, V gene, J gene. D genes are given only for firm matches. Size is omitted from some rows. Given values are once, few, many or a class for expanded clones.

TGTGCCAGCAGCTCCTACAGGAGCTCCTACGAGCAGTACTTC	CASSSYRSSYEQYF	.	.	TRBV11-2	TRBJ2-7
.	CSARNPGYPKTVSCFF	.	.	TRBV20-1	TRBJ2-2
TGTGCCGGCTCACCACCGGAAGCCAGCAACTATGGCTACACCTTC	CAGSPPEASNYGYTF	.	.	TRBV18	TRBJ1-2
TGTGCCAGCAGTTTATATGGGGAGGGGTACACCTTC	CASSLYGEGYTF	many	.	TRBV27	TRBJ1-2
TGCGCCAGCAGCAGGGGGTTTACTGAAGCTTTCTTT	CASSRGFTEAFF	many	.	TRBV4-1	TRBJ1-1
TGTGCCAGCCGATTTCCGGGACAGGGATCTGGCGAGCAGTACTTC	CASRFPGQGSGEQYF	medium-sized	TRBD1	TRBV2	TRBJ2-7
TGTGCCATCAGTGCGACTAGCGGGAGGTATGAGCAGTTCTTC	CAISATSGRYEQFF	many	TRBD2	TRBV10-3	TRBJ2-1
TGTGCCAGCAGTTTATTGGACAGACTCTACGAGCAGTACTTC	CASSLLDRLYEQYF	.	.	TRBV27	TRBJ2-7
TGTGCCAGCAGCCAGTGGGGGTTCGTGGTGGACACTGAAGCTTTCTTT	CASSQWGFVVDTEAFF	many	.	TRBV3-1	TRBJ1-1
TGTGCCAGCAGCTGGGGGGAGTTGTACAATGAGCAGCTCTTC	CASSWGELYNEQLF	many	.	TRBV11-3	TRBJ2-1
TGTGCCAGCAGCCGCGACAGGGGGCAGTATGGCTACACCTTC	CASSRDRGQYGYTF	many	TRBD1	TRBV28	TRBJ1-2
TGTGCCAGCAGTGGGACTAGCGGGAGATTCGATGAGCAGTTCTTC	CASSGTSGRFDEQFF	few	TRBD2	TRBV2	TRBJ2-1
TGTGCCTGTGCACCTCTGGGGGGCGCCGGCTATGGCTACACCTTC	CACAPLGGAGYGYTF	many	.	TRBV30	TRBJ1-2
TGCGCCAGCAGCTTAGGACTAGCCCGCTCCTACAATGAGCAGTTCTTC	CASSLGLARSYNEQFF	.	TRBD2	TRBV5-1	TRBJ2-1
TGCGCCAGCAGCTCCCTAGCGGGAACCACCTACAATGAGCAGTTCTTC	CASSSLAGTTYNEQFF	.	TRBD2	TRBV5-1	TRBJ2-1
TGCAGCGTTCCCAGCGGGAGGGGTGACACCGGGGAGCTGTTTTTT	CSVPSGRGDTGELFF	many	TRBD2	TRBV29-1	TRBJ2-2
TGTGCCAGCAGTTACACGACTAGCGGCAACAATGAGCAGTTCTTC	CASSYTTSGNNEQFF	many	TRBD2	TRBV27	TRBJ2-1
TGTGCCAGTAGTACCCCGTTACAGGGCGAGCAGTACTTC	CASSTPLQGEQYF	many	.	TRBV19	TRBJ2-7
TGTGCCATCAGAGCAGGGAGTCGAGGCTATGGCTACACCTTC	CAIRAGSRGYGYTF	.	.	TRBV10-3	TRBJ1-2
TGCGCCAGCAGCTTGGCTGGGACAGGGGGTAGCAATGAGCAGTTCTTC	CASSLAGTGGSNEQFF	.	TRBD1	TRBV5-1	TRBJ2-1
TGTGCCAGCAGCGTAGAGGAAGGGGGGTACGAGCAGTACTTC	CASSVEEGGYEQYF	many	.	TRBV9	TRBJ2-7
TGTGCCAGCAGTTACTCGAGATCCCAGGGGGACTTC	CASSYSRSQGDF	many	TRBD1	TRBV6-5	TRBJ2-4
TGTGCCAGCAGCCCCCAGGGTTCGGGTAATGAGCAGTTCTTC	CASSPQGSGNEQFF	.	.	TRBV7-3	TRBJ2-1
TGTGCCAGCAGTTTCGGGACAGAAGCTAACTATGGCTACACCTTC	CASSFGTEANYGYTF	.	TRBD1	TRBV6-1	TRBJ1-2
TGCAGTGCTAGGGGAGGGCATCAGCCCCAGCATTTT	CSARGGHQPQHF	.	.	TRBV20-1	TRBJ1-5
TGTGCCAGCAGTGTGCGAACAAGAGCTAACTATGGCTACACCTTC	CASSVRTRANYGYTF	many	.	TRBV2	TRBJ1-2
TGCAGTCCAGTAACAGGATCCCTTCAGTACTTC	CSPVTGSLQYF	.	.	TRBV20-1	TRBJ2-7
TGTGCCAGCAGCAAAGACTACTTGGGACAACCTACGATTTCCAGATACGAGCAGTACTTC	CASSKDYLGQPTISRYEQYF	many	.	TRBV4-2	TRBJ2-7
TGTGCCAGCAGTCTAACCATGGGACTAGCGGACAATGAGCAGTTCTTC	CASSLTMGLADNEQFF	medium-sized	TRBD2	TRBV12-3/TRBV12-4	TRBJ2-1
TGTGCCAGCAGCCAGACTCAGTGGTATAACACTGAAGCTTTCTTT	CASSQTQWYNTEAFF	many	.	TRBV3-1	TRBJ1-1
TGTGCCAGCAGCCCCGGGACTTGGTTCTTCAGTGAGCAGTTCTTC	CASSPGTWFFSEQFF	.	.	TRBV7-3	TRBJ2-1
TGTACCATCTATTTAGCAGAGGGCTCCTACGAGCAGCACTTC	CTIYLAEGSYEQHF	.	.	TRBV7-9	TRBJ2-7
TGTGCCAGCTCACAGACCGGGGTTGAAGCTTTCTTT	CASSQTGVEAFF	.	.	TRBV18	TRBJ1-1
TGTGCCAGCAGCCCCGACGCCCTAGCTGCCCTGACCGGGGAGCTGTTTTTT	CASSPDALAALTGELFF	.	.	TRBV11-1	TRBJ2-2
TGTGCCAGCAAGGAGGGAAATGAGCAGTTCTTC	CASKEGNEQFF	many	.	TRBV25-1	TRBJ2-1
TGTGCCAGCATGGAGACAGGGGGATTTGGCTACACCTTC	CASMETGGFGYTF	.	TRBD1	TRBV6-2/TRBV6-3	TRBJ1-2
TGTGCCACTATTCCGGGAAGCTCCTACGAGCAGTACTTC	CATIPGSSYEQYF	many	.	TRBV7-9	TRBJ2-7
TGCAGTGGCCTCGGTGAGCGGGAGAGTGAGACCCAGTACTTC	CSGLGERESETQYF	many	TRBD2	TRBV20-1	TRBJ2-5
TGTGCCAGCAGCGACGGACTCACAAAAGGTGGGAATGAGCAGTTCTTC	CASSDGLTKGGNEQFF	many	.	TRBV3-1	TRBJ2-1
TGTGCCAGTAACCCAAGACCAGGGGCCCAAGAGACCCAGTACTTC	CASNPRPGAQETQYF	.	.	TRBV11-2	TRBJ2-5
TGTGCCAGCAGCCAAGGACGAGGGGGCACAGATACGCAGTATTTT	CASSQGRGGTDTQYF	many	.	TRBV9	TRBJ2-3
TGTGCCAGCAGCCCGATAGCGGGGGGGCGTCACGGGGAGCTGTTTTTT	CASSPIAGGRHGELFF	.	TRBD2	TRBV7-3	TRBJ2-2
TGTGCCAGCACCGGGAATCCCGAGGCAGATACGCAGTATTTT	CASTGNPEADTQYF	.	.	TRBV6-1	TRBJ2-3
TGCGCCAGCAGACAGGGTTCCCCGTTTGAGACCCAGTACTTC	CASRQGSPFETQYF	many	.	TRBV10-1	TRBJ2-5
TGTGCCAGCAGCTTGGATGACAGACCGAGCTATTCACCCCTCCACTTT	CASSLDDRPSYSPLHF	.	.	TRBV5-6	TRBJ1-6
TGTGCCAGCAGCGTAAGGACAGGGAACTATGGCTACACCTTC	CASSVRTGNYGYTF	many	TRBD1	TRBV9	TRBJ1-2
TGTGCCAGCGGGAGTAACTACGAGCAGTACTTC	CASGSNYEQYF	many	.	TRBV5-5	TRBJ2-7